This record covers a single T cell receptor (beta chain). Antigen unknown. Libraries were prepared by immunoSEQ multiplex PCR; TCRdb keeps only in-frame clonotypes and omits some of them. The sample carries around 150,000 clones, about 90% recorded once. The sample is drawn from a study of cytomegalovirus exposure and HLA in healthy donors. Regarding the study as a whole: Reported performance of the classifier showed diagnosis of cytomegalovirus status with high specificity and sensitivity. Generally TCR sequences proved uncommon, though certain public TCRs appeared in numerous donors.

Specimen: PBMCs. This TCR derives from a woman aged 18-30 years in good health and CMV-seropositive.

The CDR3 nucleotides read TGTGCCAGCAGTGAAGCGCTTCGACTAGCGGGGGATGAGCAGTTCTTC. It encodes CASSEALRLAGDEQFF. The rearrangement uses TRBV2 and TRBJ2-1; 12 nucleotides agree with TRBD2. V was pared by 0 bases and J by 8 bases, with 5 bases of the junction left unmatched. The CDR3 spans 16 residues. Germline CDR1 reads SNHLY; CDR2 reads FYNNEI. Full variable domain (remainder filled in from reference TRBV2 and TRBJ2-1): EPEVTQTPSHQVTQMGQEVILRCVPISNHLYFYWYRQILGQKVEFLVSFYNNEISEKSEIFDDQFSVERPDGSNFTLKIRSTKLEDSAMYFCASSEALRLAGDEQFFGPGTRLTVL.